This is a list of T cell receptor beta chains from one sample in a study of blood T cells in healthy people across ages. Each CDR3 protein gets one entry after TCRdb re-called the 5' RACE reads with MiXCR. The sample lists some 1.5 million distinct CDR3 sequences, under 30% occurring once. Material for sequencing was blood. These receptors came from a woman in her 30s in good health. Each CDR3 is given with its conserved first and last residue. A D gene is named only where the DNA matches it firmly. The size entry is marked missing in some rows and otherwise reads once, few, many or a size class.

D | J | V | size | CDR3 | DNA
. | TRBJ1-1 | TRBV18 | . | CASSGTWGTEAFF | TGTGCCAGCTCAGGGACTTGGGGCACTGAAGCTTTCTTT
. | TRBJ2-1 | TRBV3-1 | few | CASSWDGGGEQFF | TGTGCCAGCAGCTGGGACGGCGGTGGTGAGCAGTTCTTC
. | TRBJ1-2 | TRBV29-1 | few | CSVQGNEDGYTF | TGCAGCGTACAAGGGAACGAAGATGGCTACACCTTC
TRBD1 | TRBJ2-7 | TRBV7-2 | . | CANSLEGTGWKQYF | TGTGCCAACAGCTTAGAAGGGACAGGGTGGAAGCAGTACTTC
TRBD1 | TRBJ1-2 | TRBV7-2 | . | CASSQQTGERYGYTF | TGTGCCAGCAGCCAACAGACAGGGGAGAGATATGGCTACACCTTC
TRBD2 | TRBJ2-4 | TRBV20-1 | many | CSGEDVKRGLAKNIQYF | TGCAGTGGAGAGGATGTCAAGCGGGGACTAGCCAAAAACATTCAGTACTTC
TRBD1 | TRBJ1-5 | TRBV7-2 | . | CASSTRTGEGQPQHF | TGTGCCAGCAGCACTAGGACAGGGGAGGGGCAGCCCCAGCATTTT
TRBD2 | TRBJ2-1 | TRBV4-3 | few | CASSRGTSILSEQFF | TGCGCCAGCAGCCGGGGGACTAGTATCCTCAGTGAGCAGTTCTTC
. | TRBJ2-7 | TRBV10-3 | many | CAISEYPGEQYF | TGTGCCATCAGTGAGTACCCAGGCGAGCAGTACTTC
. | TRBJ1-5 | TRBV20-1 | . | CSAQRQGGGQPQHF | TGCAGTGCCCAACGTCAGGGTGGTGGTCAGCCCCAGCATTTT
. | TRBJ2-7 | TRBV2 | few | CASKAATTEGGQYF | TGTGCCAGCAAAGCCGCGACAACGGAAGGGGGGCAGTACTTC
. | TRBJ2-5 | TRBV5-1 | few | CASSILDRETQYF | TGCGCCAGCAGCATACTGGATAGGGAGACCCAGTACTTC
TRBD2 | TRBJ2-1 | TRBV10-3 | few | CAIRSLAGGSSEQFF | TGTGCCATCAGGTCGCTAGCGGGGGGCTCGAGTGAGCAGTTCTTC
TRBD1 | TRBJ1-2 | TRBV4-1 | few | CASSQASGTALFYGYTF | TGCGCCAGCAGCCAGGCTTCCGGGACAGCGTTATTTTATGGCTACACCTTC
TRBD2 | TRBJ2-5 | TRBV12-3/TRBV12-4 | . | CASSLASGRAEAQYF | TGTGCCAGCAGTTTAGCGAGCGGGAGGGCAGAGGCCCAGTACTTC
. | TRBJ1-3 | TRBV12-3/TRBV12-4 | . | CASSQLGNTIYF | TGTGCCAGCAGCCAGTTGGGAAACACCATATATTTT
TRBD2 | TRBJ2-7 | TRBV10-3 | many | CAISDDPSGMSYEQYF | TGTGCCATCAGTGACGACCCTAGCGGGATGTCCTACGAGCAGTACTTC
TRBD1 | TRBJ1-1 | TRBV30 | . | CAWDRARNTEAFF | TGTGCCTGGGACAGGGCAAGGAACACTGAAGCTTTCTTT